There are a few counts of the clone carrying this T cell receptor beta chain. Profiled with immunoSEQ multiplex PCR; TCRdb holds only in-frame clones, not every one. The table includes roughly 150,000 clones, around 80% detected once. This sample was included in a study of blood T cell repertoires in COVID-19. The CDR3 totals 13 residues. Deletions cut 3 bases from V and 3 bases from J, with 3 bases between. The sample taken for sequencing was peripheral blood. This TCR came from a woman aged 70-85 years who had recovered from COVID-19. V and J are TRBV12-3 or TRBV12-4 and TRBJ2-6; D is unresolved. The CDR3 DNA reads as TGTGCCAGCAGTTTGTATGGGGCCAACGTCCTGACTTTC. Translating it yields CASSLYGANVLTF.